The clone carrying this TCR beta chain showed up just a few times. Its antigen is unidentified. This specimen comes from a study of early T cells in non-severe SARS-CoV-2 infection. Individual cDNA molecules carried attached unique molecular identifiers. A single record per CDR3 protein comes from TCRdb applying MiXCR to the 5' RACE reads. The sample has tens of thousands of distinct CDR3 sequences; 12% are singletons. The CDR3 covers 13 residues. CDR1 is DFQATT, CDR2 SNEGSKA, per germline (reference sequence). V trimming: 6 bases; J trimming: 4 bases; junction bases outside the gene matches: 6. The study, taken as a whole, reports: Matches to VDJdb favored anti-spike CD8 responses and missed private and CD4 specificities.

Source: whole blood, taken at baseline. This sequence joins TRBV20-1 and TRBJ2-7; TRBD2 matches at 10 bases. This clonotype was obtained from an adult who was a healthcare worker with PCR-confirmed SARS-CoV-2 infection or an uninfected control (not recorded which). The donor label of this sample is uncertain. CDR3 DNA sequence: TGCAGTGCCATTAGCGGGGGGTCATACGAGCAGTACGTC. Its translation: CSAISGGSYEQYV.